The 32 T cell receptor beta chains reported below all come from one sample, sequenced in a study of shared T cell receptors in the human thymus. Data came from immunoSEQ multiplex PCR; TCRdb stores just in-frame clones and leaves some out. Here the sample spans around 730,000 clones, around 85% being singletons. These records were also assigned to another study, of human thymus T cells.

Material: thymocytes. These receptors originate from a girl in the first two years of life with a congenital heart defect.

The chain joins TRBV27 to TRBJ1-3; 9 positions agree with TRBD1. V lost 5 bases and J lost 2; bases outside the gene matches: 4. Germline V gives CDR1 MNHEY, CDR2 SMNVEV (reference sequence). CDR3 length: 15 amino acids. CDR3 nucleotide sequence: TGTGCCAGCAGTGAACAGGGGGCGGCTGGAAACACCATATATTTT. This encodes CASSEQGAAGNTIYF.

Concerning this clone itself: At one end, the junction sequence differs from germline, possibly due to a read error. The V gene is TRBV27, the J gene TRBJ2-7; D is unclear. CDR1 MNHEY and CDR2 SMNVEV come from the germline V gene (reference sequence). This CDR3 has 16 amino acids. CDR3 region: CASSLSPRLSLGEQYF. The CDR3 DNA is TGTGCCAGCAGTCTATCCCCGAGACTGTCCTTAGGAGAGCAGTACTTC.

The rearrangement joins TRBV7-3 to TRBJ1-1; D is uncertain. The V gene's germline CDR1 is SGHTA and CDR2 FQGTGA. The length of the CDR3 is 16 residues. With 2 bases removed from V and 4 bases from J, the gap between germline ends came to 17 bases. The CDR3: CASSLEGGEYSTEAFF. CDR3 nucleotide sequence: TGTGCCAGCAGCTTAGAGGGAGGCGAGTACTCCACTGAAGCTTTCTTT.

This clone was counted once. The chain combines TRBV28 with TRBJ2-2; the match to TRBD1 covers 7 bases. Germline CDR1 is MDHEN and CDR2 is SYDVKM. Losses at the gene ends were 7 bases for V and 6 bases for J; bases not matched to a gene: 5. This CDR3 spans 13 amino acids. The CDR3 reads CASTLTGSGELFF. The CDR3 DNA reads as TGTGCCAGCACCTTGACAGGGTCCGGGGAGCTGTTTTTT.

The chain employs TRBV12-5 and TRBJ1-1, with 7 bases fitting TRBD1. Unmatched junction bases numbered 7, after V lost 0 bases and J lost 3 bases. The CDR3 loop spans 16 amino acids. Per germline, CDR1 LGHNT and CDR2 FRNRAP. CDR3 residues: CASGLVQGMAYTEAFF. As DNA, the CDR3 is TGTGCTAGTGGTTTGGTACAGGGGATGGCGTACACTGAAGCTTTCTTT.

The V and J genes are TRBV4-1 and TRBJ2-5; perhaps TRBD2 as D (6 bases). This CDR3 spans 16 amino acids. CDR1 and CDR2 from the germline V gene are MGHRA and YSYEKL. Between the trimmed V and J ends, which lost 4 bases and 1 base, there was a span of 16 bases. This chain's CDR3 is CASSLSAGSSQETQYF. DNA of the CDR3: TGCGCCAGCAGCCTAAGCGCGGGGAGTAGCCAAGAGACCCAGTACTTC.

This chain joins TRBV19 and TRBJ1-1; D gene uncertain. V was trimmed by 6 bases and J by 0 bases, leaving 17 bases between them. From germline, CDR1 is LNHDA and CDR2 SQIVND (reference sequence). The CDR3 is 16 amino acids. CDR3 nucleotides: TGTGCCAGTAGCTCCTCCGGCGGGGTCATGAACACTGAAGCTTTCTTT. It specifies CASSSSGGVMNTEAFF.

This clone was seen a few times. V gene TRBV5-1 combines with J gene TRBJ2-6, with a possible D match to TRBD1 (6 bases). The CDR3 is made up of 19 amino acids. V was cut by 4 bases and J by 0 bases, with 20 bases left in between. Germline CDR1 and CDR2: SGHRS and YFSETQ. The CDR3 DNA reads TGCGCCAGCAGCATGAGTCCGACAGGTAAAGGCTCTGGGGCCAACGTCCTGACTTTC. It yields the protein CASSMSPTGKGSGANVLTF. Together with reference TRBV5-1 and TRBJ2-6, the CDR3 gives the full variable domain: KAGVTQTPRYLIKTRGQQVTLSCSPISGHRSVSWYQQTPGQGLQFLFEYFSETQRNKGNFPGRFSGRQFSNSRSEMNVSTLELGDSALYLCASSMSPTGKGSGANVLTFGAGSRLTVL.

The chain joins TRBV5-6 to TRBJ2-5, with D unclear. Matching the DNA end better, TRBJ2-7 makes the J call doubtful. This CDR3 has 12 amino acids. Per germline, CDR1 SGHDT and CDR2 YYEEEE. In DNA, the CDR3 is TGTGCCAGCAGTATGATGGGCTACGAGCAGTACTTC. Its protein product is CASSMMGYEQYF.

The V call is TRBV28, the J call TRBJ2-2, with TRBD2 identical over 11 bases. The V and J ends lost 10 bases and 2 bases, in that order; junction bases with no gene match: 6. Germline V lookup: CDR1 MDHEN, CDR2 SYDVKM. The CDR3 is made up of 15 amino acids. CDR3 amino acids: CATLAGGTNTGELFF. The CDR3, as DNA: TGTGCCACCCTAGCGGGGGGCACAAACACCGGGGAGCTGTTTTTT.

The chain joins TRBV5-1 to TRBJ2-5; D is unclear. The V end was cut by 4 bases, the J end by 7 bases, with 20 bases between. CDR1 is SGHRS and CDR2 is YFSETQ in the germline V gene. This CDR3 spans 15 amino acids. CDR3: CASSLQAAGLGTQYF. CDR3 in DNA: TGCGCCAGCAGCCTCCAAGCCGCAGGCTTGGGGACCCAGTACTTC.

V and J are TRBV4-1 and TRBJ1-1, with D possibly being TRBD1 (5 bases). The CDR3 loop spans 19 amino acids. Germline-derived CDR1 and CDR2 are MGHRA and YSYEKL. The V end lost 1 base, the J end lost 1 base, and 22 bases lay between the germline ends. As DNA, the CDR3 is TGCGCCAGCAGCCAAGGTCAGTCTAGGCCGAGGGACTCGAACACTGAAGCTTTCTTT. Translated, it gives CASSQGQSRPRDSNTEAFF.

The chain is built from TRBV11-2 and TRBJ2-2, with 9 bases matching TRBD2. This CDR3 is 17 amino acids long. The ends lost 3 bases at V and 7 bases at J; junction bases unmatched: 12. Germline V gives CDR1 SGHAT, CDR2 FQNNGV. CDR3 sequence: CASSLSLAGDKNGELFF. In nucleotides, the CDR3 is TGTGCCAGCAGCTTGTCTTTAGCGGGGGATAAAAACGGGGAGCTGTTTTTT.

J is TRBJ1-1 and V is TRBV5-6; 7 positions agree with TRBD1. CDR3 length: 13 residues. Trimming removed 6 bases from V and 9 bases from J; junction bases left unmatched: 11. Looked up from germline, CDR1 is SGHDT and CDR2 is YYEEEE. In DNA, the CDR3 is TGTGCCAGCATGAGTCGGGGACAGTGGAAAGCTTTCTTT. Its translation is CASMSRGQWKAFF.

The chain has TRBV6-1 and TRBJ2-1, with a possible D match to TRBD2 (7 bases). Germline V gene sequence: CDR1 MNHNS, CDR2 SASEGT. CDR3 length: 22 amino acids. V lost 1 base to trimming and J lost 8 bases, with 36 bases between them. CDR3 residues: CASSEGGGDEAPRGRRMDEQFF. CDR3 coding DNA: TGTGCCAGCAGTGAAGGGGGGGGAGACGAAGCGCCACGGGGGCGACGGATGGATGAGCAGTTCTTC.

The count of this clone is one. CDR3 amino acids: CASSLESGTGATQYF. DNA for the CDR3: TGTGCCAGCAGCTTAGAATCCGGGACAGGGGCCACCCAGTACTTC. The chain links TRBV7-2 to TRBJ2-5; TRBD1 matches at 10 bases. The germline gives CDR1 SGHTA, CDR2 FQGNSA. There are 15 residues in the CDR3. J gave up 8 bases and V 1 base, and 7 bases lay outside the gene matches.

V gene TRBV15 combines with J gene TRBJ1-1; 9 positions match TRBD1. V dropped 0 bases and J dropped 7; count of bases not matched to a gene: 6. Germline V gene lookup returns CDR1 LNHNV and CDR2 YYDKDF (reference sequence). The CDR3 extends over 15 amino acids. CDR3 amino acids: CATSREQQGAGEAFF. The CDR3, as DNA: TGTGCCACCAGCAGAGAGCAACAGGGGGCCGGTGAAGCTTTCTTT.

The rearrangement joins TRBV11-2 to TRBJ2-1; 12 bases line up with TRBD2. V shed 5 bases, J shed 9 bases, and the junction held 11 bases outside the gene matches. Per the germline V gene, CDR1 is SGHAT and CDR2 is FQNNGV. The CDR3 runs 16 residues. CDR3 loop: CASSTRLAGEISEQFF. CDR3 nucleotide sequence: TGTGCCAGCAGCACGAGACTAGCGGGGGAGATTAGTGAGCAGTTCTTC.

The chain links TRBV7-9 to TRBJ1-1; D gene uncertain. CDR3 length: 16 amino acids. V lost 1 base, J lost 0 bases, and 12 bases lay in between. Germline V gene sequence: CDR1 SEHNR, CDR2 FQNEAQ (reference sequence). The CDR3 DNA follows: TGTGCCAGCAGCTTAGGCCCCTTCGAGATGAACACTGAAGCTTTCTTT. It codes for CASSLGPFEMNTEAFF. Together with reference TRBV7-9 and TRBJ1-1, the CDR3 gives the full variable domain: DTGVSQNPRHKITKRGQNVTFRCDPISEHNRLYWYRQTLGQGPEFLTYFQNEAQLEKSRLLSDRFSAERPKGSFSTLEIQRTEQGDSAMYLCASSLGPFEMNTEAFFGQGTRLTVV.

This chain joins TRBV2 and TRBJ1-2, with unresolved D. CDR3 length: 13 amino acids. The V gene's germline CDR1 is SNHLY and CDR2 FYNNEI. V was shortened by 8 bases and J by 4 bases, with 14 bases between the two germline ends. Here the CDR3 reads CASCCRQAYGYTF. The CDR3 DNA follows: TGTGCCAGCTGTTGCCGCCAAGCCTATGGCTACACCTTC.

The V call is TRBV19, the J call TRBJ2-5; TRBD2 matches at 11 bases. V shed 3 bases and J 5 bases; nucleotides not matched to a gene: 11. Germline V lookup: CDR1 LNHDA, CDR2 SQIVND (reference sequence). The CDR3 is made up of 17 amino acids. The CDR3 DNA sequence: TGTGCCAGTAGTATCGCAGGACTAGCGGGTCCTTATGAGACCCAGTACTTC. This gives the protein CASSIAGLAGPYETQYF.

V usage is TRBV19 and J usage is TRBJ2-2; TRBD1 is a possible D gene (6 bases). The V gene's germline CDR1 is LNHDA and CDR2 SQIVND (reference sequence). The CDR3 length is 14 residues. Trimming stripped 9 bases from V and 7 bases from J, with 18 bases between. CDR3 sequence: CASSQQGGLGELFF. CDR3 sequence (DNA): TGTGCCAGCTCCCAACAGGGTGGCCTCGGGGAGCTGTTTTTT.

The gene calls are TRBV28 and TRBJ1-5; D is uncertain. V was cut by 3 bases and J by 1 base, with 10 bases left in between. This CDR3 is 15 amino acids long. The germline V gene has CDR1 MDHEN and CDR2 SYDVKM. CDR3 bases: TGTGCCAGCAGTTTGCCCGGGGAAAGCAATCAGCCCCAGCATTTT. Translation: CASSLPGESNQPQHF.

This chain links TRBV27 with TRBJ1-2; tentative D call: TRBD1 (6 bases). This CDR3 spans 16 amino acids. With 5 bases removed from V and 0 bases from J, the gap between germline ends came to 16 bases. Looked up from germline, CDR1 is MNHEY and CDR2 is SMNVEV (reference sequence). The CDR3 loop is CASSPQGAPANYGYTF. The CDR3 DNA is TGTGCCAGCAGTCCACAGGGCGCCCCAGCTAACTATGGCTACACCTTC.

CDR3 in amino acids: CASSLDTGTYEQYF. For the CDR3, the DNA is TGTGCCAGCAGCTTAGATACAGGGACCTACGAGCAGTACTTC. The chain couples TRBV7-6 to TRBJ2-7; D might be TRBD1 (6 bases). From germline, CDR1 is SGHVS and CDR2 FNYEAQ. V lost 1 base and J lost 2, with 9 bases in between. The CDR3 extends over 14 amino acids.

The genes are TRBV7-9 and TRBJ1-3; no clear D gene. Germline V gives CDR1 SEHNR, CDR2 FQNEAQ (reference sequence). V lost 6 bases and J lost 2, with 14 bases in between. CDR3 length: 15 residues. The CDR3 here is CASSQAGRPGNTIYF. CDR3 DNA: TGTGCCAGCAGTCAAGCGGGTAGACCTGGAAACACCATATATTTT.

For this clone: Other DNA sequences in this specimen translate into the identical CDR3. The chain is built from TRBV5-6 and TRBJ1-5; D perhaps matches TRBD1 (6 bases). Germline V CDR1 and CDR2: SGHDT, YYEEEE. The CDR3 contains 13 residues. Trimming shortened V by 4 bases and J by 4 bases, and 9 bases separated the two germline ends. This chain's CDR3 is CASSPQGNQPQHF. In DNA form, the CDR3 reads TGTGCCAGCAGCCCCCAGGGGAATCAGCCCCAGCATTTT.

V gene TRBV4-2 combines with J gene TRBJ2-3; a weak D match, TRBD2 (5 bases). The V end lost 3 bases, the J end lost 2 bases, and 15 bases lay between the germline ends. Looked up from germline, CDR1 is LGHNA and CDR2 is YNFKEQ. The CDR3 has 16 amino acids. CDR3 loop: CASSHVLRLHTDTQYF. The CDR3 DNA follows: TGTGCCAGCAGCCACGTCCTTAGACTACACACAGATACGCAGTATTTT.

V and J are TRBV7-8 and TRBJ2-1; D might be TRBD1 (5 bases). This CDR3 is built from 17 residues. V was shortened by 6 bases and J by 7 bases, with 25 bases between the two germline ends. CDR1 is SGHVS and CDR2 is FQNEAQ in the germline V gene. The CDR3 bases are TGTGCCAGCAGTTATTCGCGTAAGGGGAAGGTGGGAAATGAGCAGTTCTTC. Protein product: CASSYSRKGKVGNEQFF.

The chain is built from TRBV27 and TRBJ1-2; D remains ambiguous. Germline loops: CDR1 MNHEY, CDR2 SMNVEV (reference sequence). With 0 bases removed from V and 2 bases from J, the gap between germline ends came to 16 bases. The length of the CDR3 is 17 residues. CDR3 nucleotides: TGTGCCAGCAGTTTATCGATACGTCACCCCGGGAACTATGGCTACACCTTC. It yields the protein CASSLSIRHPGNYGYTF.

The gene calls are TRBV5-1 and TRBJ2-2; TRBD1 aligns across 9 bases. CDR1 SGHRS and CDR2 YFSETQ come from the germline V gene. CDR3 length: 15 amino acids. J was trimmed by 6 bases and V by 3 bases; bases with no gene match: 6. The CDR3 loop reads CASSWDREGAGELFF. DNA for the CDR3: TGCGCCAGCAGCTGGGACAGGGAGGGAGCCGGGGAGCTGTTTTTT.

This clone turned up a few times. The chain has TRBV11-2 and TRBJ2-7; D remains unclear. The CDR3 extends over 16 amino acids. Trimming took off 1 base at V and 0 bases at J, with 13 bases between the two ends. CDR1 and CDR2 (germline): SGHAT, FQNNGV. Here the CDR3 reads CASSLVASRASYEQYF. CDR3 DNA: TGTGCCAGCAGCTTAGTTGCCTCCCGAGCCTCCTACGAGCAGTACTTC.